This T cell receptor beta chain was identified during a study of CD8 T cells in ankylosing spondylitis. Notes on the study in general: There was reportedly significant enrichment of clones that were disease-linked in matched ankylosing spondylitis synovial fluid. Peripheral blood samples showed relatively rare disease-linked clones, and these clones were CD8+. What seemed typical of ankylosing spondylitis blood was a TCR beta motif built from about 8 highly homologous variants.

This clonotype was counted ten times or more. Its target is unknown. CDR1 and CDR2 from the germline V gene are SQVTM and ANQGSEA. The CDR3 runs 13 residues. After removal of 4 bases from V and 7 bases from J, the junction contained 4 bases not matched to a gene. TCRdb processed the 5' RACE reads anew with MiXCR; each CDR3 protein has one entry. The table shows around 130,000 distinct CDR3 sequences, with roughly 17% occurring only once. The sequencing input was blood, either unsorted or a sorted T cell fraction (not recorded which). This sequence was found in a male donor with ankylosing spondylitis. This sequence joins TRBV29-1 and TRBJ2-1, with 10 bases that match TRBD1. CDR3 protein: CSVGGTGENEQFF. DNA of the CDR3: TGCAGCGTTGGTGGGACAGGGGAGAATGAGCAGTTCTTC.